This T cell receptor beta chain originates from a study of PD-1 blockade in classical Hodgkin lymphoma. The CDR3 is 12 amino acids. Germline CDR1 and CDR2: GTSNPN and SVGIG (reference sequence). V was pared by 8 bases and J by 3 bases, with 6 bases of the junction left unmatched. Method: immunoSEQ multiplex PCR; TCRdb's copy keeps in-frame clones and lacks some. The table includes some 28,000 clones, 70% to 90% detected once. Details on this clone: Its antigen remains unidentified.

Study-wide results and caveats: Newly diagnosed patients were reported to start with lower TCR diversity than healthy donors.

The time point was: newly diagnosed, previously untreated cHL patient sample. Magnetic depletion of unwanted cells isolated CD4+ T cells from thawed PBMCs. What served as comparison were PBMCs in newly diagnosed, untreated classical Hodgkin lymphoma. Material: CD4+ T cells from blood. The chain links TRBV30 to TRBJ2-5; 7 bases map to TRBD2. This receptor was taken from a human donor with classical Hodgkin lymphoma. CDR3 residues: CALARGEETQYF. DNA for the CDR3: TGTGCCCTTGCCCGGGGGGAAGAGACCCAGTACTTC.